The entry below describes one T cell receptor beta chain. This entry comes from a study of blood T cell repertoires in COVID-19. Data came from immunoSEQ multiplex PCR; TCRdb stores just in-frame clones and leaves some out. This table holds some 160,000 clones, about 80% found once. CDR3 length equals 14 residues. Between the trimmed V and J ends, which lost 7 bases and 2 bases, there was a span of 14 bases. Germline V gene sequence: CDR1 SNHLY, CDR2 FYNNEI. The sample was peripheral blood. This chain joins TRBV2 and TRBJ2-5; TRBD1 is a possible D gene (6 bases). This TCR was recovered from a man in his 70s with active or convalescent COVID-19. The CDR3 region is CASKDGRGQETQYF. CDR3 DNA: TGTGCCAGCAAGGACGGTAGGGGGCAAGAGACCCAGTACTTC.